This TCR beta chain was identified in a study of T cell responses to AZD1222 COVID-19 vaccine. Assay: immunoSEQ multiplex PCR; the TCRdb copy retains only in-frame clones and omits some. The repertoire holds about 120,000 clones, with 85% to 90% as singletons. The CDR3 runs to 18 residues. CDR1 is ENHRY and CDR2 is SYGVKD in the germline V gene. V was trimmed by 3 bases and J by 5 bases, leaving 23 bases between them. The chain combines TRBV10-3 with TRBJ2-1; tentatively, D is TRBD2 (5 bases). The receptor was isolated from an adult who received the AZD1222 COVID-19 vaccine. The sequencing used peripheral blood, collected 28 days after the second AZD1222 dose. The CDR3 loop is CAISDGFPPRDGNNEQFF. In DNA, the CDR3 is TGTGCCATCAGTGATGGATTCCCTCCCCGAGACGGGAACAATGAGCAGTTCTTC.